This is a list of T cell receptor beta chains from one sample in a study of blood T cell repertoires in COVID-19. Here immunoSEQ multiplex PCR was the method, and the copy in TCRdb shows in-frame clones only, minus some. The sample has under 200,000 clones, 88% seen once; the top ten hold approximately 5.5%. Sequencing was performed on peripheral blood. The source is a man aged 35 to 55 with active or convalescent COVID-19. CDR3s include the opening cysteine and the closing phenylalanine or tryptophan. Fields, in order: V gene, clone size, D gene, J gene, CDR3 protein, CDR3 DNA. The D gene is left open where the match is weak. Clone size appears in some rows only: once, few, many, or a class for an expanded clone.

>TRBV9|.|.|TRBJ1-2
CASSENRESYGYTF
TGTGCCAGCAGCGAGAACAGGGAAAGCTATGGCTACACCTTC
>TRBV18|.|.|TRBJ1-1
CASSADRPTEAFF
TGTGCCAGCTCAGCCGACAGGCCCACTGAAGCTTTCTTT
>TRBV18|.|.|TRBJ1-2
CASSPRAISTYGYTF
TGTGCCAGCTCACCACGCGCAATCTCCACTTATGGCTACACCTTC
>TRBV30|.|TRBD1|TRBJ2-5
CAWSTGQGTETQYF
TGTGCCTGGAGTACGGGACAGGGGACGGAGACCCAGTACTTC
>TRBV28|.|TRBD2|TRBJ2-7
CASSWLQGGVYEQYF
TGTGCCAGCAGTTGGCTTCAGGGAGGGGTCTACGAGCAGTACTTC
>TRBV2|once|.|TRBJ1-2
CASSEAQKRDLYGYTF
TGTGCCAGCAGTGAAGCGCAGAAACGGGATCTCTATGGCTACACCTTC
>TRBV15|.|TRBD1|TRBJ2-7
CATSRGGTVVSYEQYF
TGTGCCACCAGCAGAGGGGGGACAGTCGTCTCCTACGAGCAGTACTTC
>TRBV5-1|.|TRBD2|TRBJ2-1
CASRAPGLASGEQFF
TGCGCCAGCAGAGCCCCGGGACTAGCTTCTGGTGAGCAGTTCTTC
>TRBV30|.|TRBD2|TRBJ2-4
CAWSVPLAGGLENIQYF
TGTGCCTGGAGTGTACCACTAGCGGGAGGCCTTGAAAACATTCAGTACTTC
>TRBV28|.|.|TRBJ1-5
CASSSPRVKQPQHF
TGTGCCAGCAGTTCCCCCCGGGTGAAACAGCCCCAGCATTTT
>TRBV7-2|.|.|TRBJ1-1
CASSLSGTEAFF
TGTGCCAGCAGCCTTTCGGGGACTGAAGCTTTCTTT
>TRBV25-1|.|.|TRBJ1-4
CASSEYQGFNEKLFF
TGTGCCAGCAGTGAATATCAGGGGTTTAATGAAAAACTGTTTTTT
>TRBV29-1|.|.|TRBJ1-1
CSVEDEGMNTEAFF
TGCAGCGTTGAAGATGAGGGAATGAACACTGAAGCTTTCTTT
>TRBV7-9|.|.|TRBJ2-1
CASSLGQDHSGNEQFF
TGTGCCAGCAGCTTAGGACAGGACCATTCGGGGAATGAGCAGTTCTTC
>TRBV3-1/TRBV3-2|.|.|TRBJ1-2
CASSQGTAGHANYGYTF
TGTGCCAGCAGCCAAGGGACAGCAGGGCACGCTAACTATGGCTACACCTTC
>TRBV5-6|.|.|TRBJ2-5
CASSIVTGPQETQYF
TGTGCCAGCAGCATCGTAACAGGCCCCCAAGAGACCCAGTACTTC
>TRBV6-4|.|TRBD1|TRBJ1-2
CASSPGQGANYGYTF
TGTGCCAGCAGCCCAGGACAGGGGGCTAACTATGGCTACACCTTC
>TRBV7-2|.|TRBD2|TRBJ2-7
CASSVELAGVEYF
TGTGCCAGCAGCGTCGAACTAGCGGGAGTGGAGTACTTC
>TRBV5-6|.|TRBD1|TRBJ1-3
CASSHTGVSGNTIYF
TGTGCCAGCAGCCACACAGGGGTCTCTGGAAACACCATATATTTT
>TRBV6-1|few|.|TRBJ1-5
CASSETGIQGAQPQHF
TGTGCCAGCAGTGAAACCGGGATACAGGGTGCGCAGCCCCAGCATTTT
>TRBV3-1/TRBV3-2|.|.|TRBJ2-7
CASSQDLLSYEQYF
TGTGCCAGCAGCCAAGATTTACTCTCCTACGAGCAGTACTTC
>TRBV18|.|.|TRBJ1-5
CASSGGGWDQPQHF
TGTGCCAGCTCAGGGGGGGGCTGGGATCAGCCCCAGCATTTT
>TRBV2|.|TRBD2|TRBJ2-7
CASTGGRSPYEQYF
TGTGCCAGCACGGGCGGGAGGTCCCCATACGAGCAGTACTTC
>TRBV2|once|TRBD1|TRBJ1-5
CASSRDSGNQPQHF
TGTGCCAGCAGCCGGGACAGCGGCAATCAGCCCCAGCATTTT
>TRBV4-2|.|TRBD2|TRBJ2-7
CASSQDSGGTYEQYF
TGTGCCAGCAGCCAGGATAGCGGGGGAACGTACGAGCAGTACTTC
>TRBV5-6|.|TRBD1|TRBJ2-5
CASGDRDRETQYF
TGTGCCAGCGGCGACCGGGACAGAGAGACCCAGTACTTC
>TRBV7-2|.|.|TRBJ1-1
CASSWVGGTEAFF
TGTGCCAGCAGCTGGGTGGGGGGGACTGAAGCTTTCTTT
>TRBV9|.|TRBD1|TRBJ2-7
CASSPGQGRSYEQYF
TGTGCCAGCAGCCCCGGACAGGGGCGCTCCTACGAGCAGTACTTC
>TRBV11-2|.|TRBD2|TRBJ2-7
CASSRRRGLAGEQYF
TGTGCCAGCAGCAGACGCAGGGGACTAGCGGGCGAGCAGTACTTC
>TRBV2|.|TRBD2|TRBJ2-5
CASRGWSGGDQETQYF
TGTGCCAGCAGGGGTTGGAGCGGGGGGGACCAAGAGACCCAGTACTTC
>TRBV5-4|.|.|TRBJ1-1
CASSLDSNTEAFF
TGTGCCAGCAGCCTCGACAGTAACACTGAAGCTTTCTTT
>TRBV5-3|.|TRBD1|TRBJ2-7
CARSLKGAREQYF
TGTGCCAGAAGCTTGAAGGGGGCAAGGGAGCAGTACTTC
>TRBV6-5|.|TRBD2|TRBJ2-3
CASSRDWEGDTQYF
TGTGCCAGCAGTCGGGACTGGGAGGGAGATACGCAGTATTTT
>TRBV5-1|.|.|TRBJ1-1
CASSLRIPPGSSGTEAFF
TGCGCCAGCAGCCTGAGAATTCCTCCCGGGTCGTCGGGAACTGAAGCTTTCTTT
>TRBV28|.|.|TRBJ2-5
CASSLYSGTQYF
TGTGCCAGCAGCCTCTATTCCGGGACCCAGTACTTC
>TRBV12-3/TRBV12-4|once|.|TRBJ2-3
CASSLDGDTQYF
TGTGCCAGCAGTTTAGACGGAGATACGCAGTATTTT
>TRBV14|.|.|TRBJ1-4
CASSPPTGTPNEKLFF
TGTGCCAGCAGCCCCCCAACCGGGACACCCAATGAAAAACTGTTTTTT
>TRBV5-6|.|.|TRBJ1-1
CASSFGGLSKAEAFF
TGTGCCAGCAGCTTCGGGGGATTGAGTAAGGCTGAAGCTTTCTTT
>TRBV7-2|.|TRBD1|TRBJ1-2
CASSLRQGGAYGYTF
TGTGCCAGCAGCCTCCGACAGGGAGGTGCTTATGGCTACACCTTC
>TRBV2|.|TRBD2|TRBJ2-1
CASSEPTSGGGDEQFF
TGTGCCAGCAGTGAGCCGACTAGCGGGGGGGGCGATGAGCAGTTCTTC
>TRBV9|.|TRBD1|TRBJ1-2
CASSVDGTGVYGYTF
TGTGCCAGCAGCGTAGACGGGACAGGGGTCTATGGCTACACCTTC
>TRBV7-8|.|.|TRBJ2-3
CASSAGYITDTQYF
TGTGCCAGCAGCGCAGGATATATCACAGATACGCAGTATTTT
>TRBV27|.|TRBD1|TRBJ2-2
CASSLRDRAAGELFF
TGTGCCAGCAGTTTGCGGGACAGGGCTGCCGGGGAGCTGTTTTTT
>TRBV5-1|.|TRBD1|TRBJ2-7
CASSIRTGANEQYF
TGCGCCAGCAGCATACGGACAGGGGCTAACGAGCAGTACTTC
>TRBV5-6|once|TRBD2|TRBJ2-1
CASSRSGGTYNEQFF
TGTGCCAGCAGCCGAAGCGGGGGAACCTACAATGAGCAGTTCTTC
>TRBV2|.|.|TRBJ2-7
CASSWGLASYEQYF
TGTGCCAGCTCCTGGGGGCTAGCCTCCTACGAGCAGTACTTC
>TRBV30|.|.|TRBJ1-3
CAWSQGGNTIYF
TGTGCCTGGAGCCAGGGGGGAAACACCATATATTTT
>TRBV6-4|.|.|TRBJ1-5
CASSPPGNQPQHF
TGTGCCAGCAGCCCACCAGGCAATCAGCCCCAGCATTTT
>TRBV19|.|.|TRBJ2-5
CASSIGGTVMETQYF
TGTGCCAGTAGTATAGGCGGGACCGTGATGGAGACCCAGTACTTC
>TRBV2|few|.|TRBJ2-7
CASRQDSYEQYF
TGTGCCAGCAGACAGGACTCCTACGAGCAGTACTTC
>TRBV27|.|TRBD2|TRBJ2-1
CASSARGGGKNEQFF
TGTGCCAGCAGCGCCCGCGGGGGTGGGAAAAATGAGCAGTTCTTC
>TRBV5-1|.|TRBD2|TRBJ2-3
CASSSSSGADTQYF
TGCGCCAGCAGCTCTTCTAGCGGGGCTGATACGCAGTATTTT
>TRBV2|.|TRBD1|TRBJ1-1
CATTNPGQGNTEAFF
TGTGCCACCACGAATCCGGGACAGGGGAACACTGAAGCTTTCTTT
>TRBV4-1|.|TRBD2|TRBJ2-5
CASSQLAGATQYF
TGCGCCAGCAGCCAACTAGCGGGGGCTACCCAGTACTTC
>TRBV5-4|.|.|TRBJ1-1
CASSSQGPENTEAFF
TGTGCCAGCAGCTCCCAGGGGCCTGAGAACACTGAAGCTTTCTTT
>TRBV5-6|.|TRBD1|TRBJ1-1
CASSWQGQRFDEAFF
TGTGCCAGCAGCTGGCAGGGACAGAGGTTTGATGAAGCTTTCTTT
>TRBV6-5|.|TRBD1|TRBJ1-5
CASSYYRGSNQPQHF
TGTGCCAGCAGTTACTACAGGGGGAGCAATCAGCCCCAGCATTTT